This T cell receptor beta chain was captured by sequencing in a study of blood T cells in healthy people across ages. Regarding the study as a whole: Getting older went along with TCR beta diversity per million T cells dropping roughly linearly.

Of note for this clonotype: Its target is unknown.

Whenever a sample was processed, at least 7 million PBMCs were isolated. The V and J ends lost 3 bases and 5 bases respectively, with 12 bases between them. CDR1 KGHDR and CDR2 SFDVKD come from the germline V gene. This CDR3 region has 14 residues. With a J-beta primer mix and a sample-barcoded 5' primer, a second PCR ran 7 to 11 cycles. The authors tagged each cDNA molecule using a template-switch adaptor with 12 random nucleotides. TCRdb re-called the 5' RACE reads with MiXCR, one entry per CDR3 protein. The table lists about 580,000 distinct CDR3 sequences, roughly 48% of them singletons. The chain couples TRBV24-1 to TRBJ2-5, with a weak D call TRBD2 (5 bases). Material for sequencing was blood. The TCR was taken from an elderly man in good health. In DNA, the CDR3 is TGTGCCACCAGTGATCCGAGGGTGGCGGAGACCCAGTACTTC. It specifies CATSDPRVAETQYF.